The next 17 T cell receptor beta chains were all read from a single sample in a study of blood T cell repertoires in COVID-19. Profiled with immunoSEQ multiplex PCR; TCRdb holds only in-frame clones, not every one. The sample has approximately 170,000 clones; about four fifths are singletons. Material: peripheral blood. The receptors derive from a woman in her seventies with COVID-19, enrolled during active disease.

This clone occurred a few times. This chain joins TRBV19 and TRBJ2-3, with D perhaps matching TRBD2 (5 bases). This CDR3 region has 13 residues. The V end was cut by 3 bases, the J end by 5 bases, with 9 bases between. Germline CDR1 LNHDA, CDR2 SQIVND (reference sequence). The CDR3 DNA follows: TGTGCCAGTAGTATGGCTGAGGGAGATACGCAGTATTTT. This codes for CASSMAEGDTQYF.

The chain uses TRBV6-5 and TRBJ2-1, with 7 bases matching TRBD1. The CDR3 contains 13 residues. In germline, CDR1 is MNHEY, CDR2 SVGAGI. J lost 3 bases, V lost 8 bases, and 4 bases had no gene match. DNA for the CDR3: TGTGCCAGCGGGACAGATAACTACAATGAGCAGTTCTTC. This gives the protein CASGTDNYNEQFF.

The chain is built from TRBV2 and TRBJ2-7, with D perhaps TRBD2 (7 bases). Per the germline V gene, CDR1 is SNHLY and CDR2 is FYNNEI. The CDR3 consists of 15 residues. V lost 8 bases and J lost 6, with 23 bases in between. In DNA form, the CDR3 reads TGTGCCAGCTTCCGCCCCGCGGGGGCGTATAGCGAGCAGTACTTC. Amino acid sequence: CASFRPAGAYSEQYF.

The V and J genes are TRBV18 and TRBJ1-1, with TRBD1 matching over 7 bases. From germline, CDR1 is KGHSH and CDR2 LQKENI. V lost 3 bases and J lost 3; bases outside the gene matches: 7. This CDR3 is built from 15 residues. In nucleotides, the CDR3 is TGTGCCAGCTCACCCCTAGTGACAGGGTACACTGAAGCTTTCTTT. Protein product: CASSPLVTGYTEAFF.

The chain is built from TRBV9 and TRBJ2-3, with 8 nucleotides matching TRBD2. V dropped 5 bases and J dropped 2; count of bases not matched to a gene: 4. Germline-derived CDR1 and CDR2 are SGDLS and YYNGEE. This CDR3 contains 14 residues. Here the CDR3 reads CASSTSGSTDTQYF. The DNA of the CDR3 is TGTGCCAGCAGTACTAGCGGATCCACAGATACGCAGTATTTT.

A note on this clone: In the same sample, other DNA sequences code for this CDR3. This sequence joins TRBV7-3 and TRBJ1-1; a weak D match, TRBD1 (5 bases). V was cut by 5 bases and J by 1 base, with 8 bases left in between. Germline loops: CDR1 SGHTA, CDR2 FQGTGA. The CDR3 covers 13 residues. The CDR3 protein is CASSPTGNTEAFF. In DNA form, the CDR3 reads TGTGCCAGCAGCCCAACAGGGAACACTGAAGCTTTCTTT.

This clone occurred a few times. This chain uses TRBV2 with TRBJ2-7; a weak D match, TRBD1 (6 bases). The CDR3 has 15 amino acids. The ends were cut back, 8 bases at V and 3 bases at J, with 20 bases in the middle. Germline CDR1 SNHLY, CDR2 FYNNEI. CDR3: CASADTGLLSYEQYF. The CDR3 region has the DNA TGTGCCAGCGCGGACACAGGGCTCCTCAGCTACGAGCAGTACTTC. Drawing the rest from reference TRBV2 and TRBJ2-7, the complete variable domain is EPEVTQTPSHQVTQMGQEVILRCVPISNHLYFYWYRQILGQKVEFLVSFYNNEISEKSEIFDDQFSVERPDGSNFTLKIRSTKLEDSAMYFCASADTGLLSYEQYFGPGTRLTVT.

The rearrangement joins TRBV5-5 to TRBJ1-3, with D uncertain. The V gene lost 5 bases and the J gene lost 0 bases, with 12 bases spanning the gap. Per the germline V gene, CDR1 is SGHKS and CDR2 is YYEKEE (reference sequence). CDR3 length: 15 amino acids. The CDR3 loop reads CASSQTSVSGNTIYF. The CDR3, as DNA: TGTGCCAGCAGTCAGACATCGGTCTCTGGAAACACCATATATTTT.

The chain carries TRBV7-2 and TRBJ2-1; 13 bases fit TRBD2. The CDR3 length is 18 residues. Trimming at V came to 0 bases and at J to 7 bases, leaving 9 bases not matched to a gene. Germline V lookup: CDR1 SGHTA, CDR2 FQGNSA. The CDR3 loop reads CASSLAPQGLAGPNEQFF. The CDR3 DNA reads as TGTGCCAGCAGCTTAGCCCCCCAGGGACTAGCGGGACCAAATGAGCAGTTCTTC.

V usage is TRBV2 and J usage is TRBJ2-7, with 7 bases fitting TRBD1. Looked up from germline, CDR1 is SNHLY and CDR2 is FYNNEI. This CDR3 is built from 13 residues. J was trimmed by 2 bases and V by 5 bases; bases with no gene match: 3. CDR3 loop: CASSKGAAYEQYF. The CDR3 DNA follows: TGTGCCAGCAGTAAGGGGGCAGCCTACGAGCAGTACTTC.

The rearrangement uses TRBV7-9 and TRBJ2-3; 7 nucleotides align to TRBD2. This CDR3 region has 14 residues. CDR1 and CDR2 (germline): SEHNR, FQNEAQ (reference sequence). V shed 6 bases, J shed 5 bases, and the junction held 8 bases outside the gene matches. The CDR3 DNA follows: TGTGCCAGCAGTTACGCGGGAGAGGGAGATACGCAGTATTTT. It codes for CASSYAGEGDTQYF.

The chain combines TRBV2 with TRBJ2-3; 7 nucleotides agree with TRBD1. The CDR3 contains 16 residues. V was pared by 6 bases and J by 5 bases, with 14 bases of the junction left unmatched. In germline, CDR1 is SNHLY, CDR2 FYNNEI. The DNA of the CDR3 is TGTGCCAGCAGCGCCAACAGGGGAGTATTCGTAGATACGCAGTATTTT. This encodes CASSANRGVFVDTQYF. Complete variable domain (other parts from reference TRBV2 and TRBJ2-3): EPEVTQTPSHQVTQMGQEVILRCVPISNHLYFYWYRQILGQKVEFLVSFYNNEISEKSEIFDDQFSVERPDGSNFTLKIRSTKLEDSAMYFCASSANRGVFVDTQYFGPGTRLTVL.

The genes are TRBV30 and TRBJ2-5, with 10 bases aligning to TRBD2. Trimming cost V 3 bases and J 7 bases; bases outside gene matches: 8. Germline values: CDR1 GTSNPN, CDR2 SVGIG (reference sequence). This CDR3 contains 14 residues. The CDR3 nucleotides read TGTGCCTGGAGCGCAGCGGGAGGGCCGGGGACCCAGTACTTC. Translation gives CAWSAAGGPGTQYF. Using reference TRBV30 and TRBJ2-5 for the parts outside the CDR3, the full variable domain is SQTIHQWPATLVQPVGSPLSLECTVEGTSNPNLYWYRQAAGRGLQLLFYSVGIGQISSEVPQNLSASRPQDRQFILSSKKLLLSDSGFYLCAWSAAGGPGTQYFGPGTRLLVL.

This chain joins TRBV6-9 and TRBJ2-1; 13 nucleotides line up with TRBD2. The CDR3 length is 14 residues. J lost 8 bases, V lost 11 bases, and 9 bases had no gene match. Germline-derived CDR1 and CDR2 are MNHGY and SVAAGI. CDR3 residues: CAGATSGRPDEQFF. CDR3 nucleotides: TGTGCCGGTGCGACTAGCGGGAGGCCTGATGAGCAGTTCTTC.

This chain connects TRBV4-1 to TRBJ2-1, with 10 bases that match TRBD2. V lost 4 bases, J lost 6 bases, and 9 bases stayed unmatched. The CDR3 totals 16 residues. CDR1 and CDR2 from the germline V gene are MGHRA and YSYEKL. As DNA, the CDR3 is TGCGCCAGCAGCCCCCTCGGGCTAGCGGGAGCCAATGAGCAGTTCTTC. This gives the protein CASSPLGLAGANEQFF.

The rearrangement joins TRBV24-1 to TRBJ2-1, with TRBD2 as a possible D gene (5 bases). The V end lost 5 bases, the J end lost 4 bases, and 11 bases lay between the germline ends. The CDR3 spans 14 residues. Germline lookup yields CDR1 KGHDR and CDR2 SFDVKD. CDR3 in DNA: TGTGCCACCAGTGCTCTAGGAGGATACAATGAGCAGTTCTTC. Translating gives CATSALGGYNEQFF.

The CDR3: CASRRRENEQFF. The CDR3 DNA sequence: TGTGCCAGCCGACGGAGGGAGAATGAGCAGTTCTTC. The V gene is TRBV6-5, the J gene TRBJ2-1; TRBD2 is a possible D gene (6 bases). Deletions cut 8 bases from V and 7 bases from J, with 12 bases between. The V gene's germline CDR1 is MNHEY and CDR2 SVGAGI. This CDR3 has 12 residues.